Here is one T cell receptor beta chain with its context. Its target is not known. None of the included patients had other autoimmune diseases, uncontrolled infections, pregnancy or lactation, as these led to exclusion. Each diagnosis was determined on the basis of clinical symptoms, serum thyroxine, TRAb, thyroid ultrasound and orbital computed tomography. These data originate in a study of Graves' ophthalmopathy and Graves' hyperthyroidism. Study findings and constraints: Ophthalmopathy versus stable hyperthyroidism: 13-signature model gave 85% to 90% sensitivity, 75% to 82% specificity.

Germline V gives CDR1 MNHNY, CDR2 SVGAGI (reference sequence). V lost 6 bases to trimming and J lost 4 bases, with 22 bases between them. The CDR3 is 16 amino acids. Using RNA transcripts, the TCR beta CDR3 regions were amplified. RT-PCR with HTBI primers came first, then second-round multiplex PCR. MiXCR, applied by TCRdb to the multiplex PCR reads, yields one record per CDR3 protein. The data hold over a million distinct CDR3 sequences, with less than 45% observed a single time. The chain has TRBV6-6 and TRBJ2-7, with a possible D match to TRBD1 (6 bases). The sequence derives from an adult man with Graves' hyperthyroidism. The sequenced material came from peripheral blood or thyroid tissue (not recorded which). The CDR3 loop is CASRKPTGWGSYEQYF. CDR3 DNA sequence: TGTGCCAGCAGGAAACCAACAGGGTGGGGATCATACGAGCAGTACTTC.